What follows are 28 T cell receptor beta chains derived from one specimen sequenced in a study of T cells after yellow fever vaccination. TCRdb redid the calling of the 5' RACE reads with MiXCR, one entry per CDR3 protein. This table has around 320,000 distinct CDR3 sequences, around 10% appearing once. The sample was CD4+ T cells sorted from PBMCs, taken 45 days after the yellow fever booster vaccination. Source of these receptors: a young man who received the YFV17D yellow fever vaccine.

In its sample, this clonotype was seen a few times. This chain uses TRBV10-3 with TRBJ2-3; possible D gene TRBD2, 7 bases. The CDR3 contains 19 residues. CDR1 is ENHRY, CDR2 SYGVKD, per germline. The V end lost 0 bases, the J end lost 6 bases, and 25 bases lay between the germline ends. CDR3 bases: TGTGCCATCAGTGAGTCCCGATCACAGGGCGGGGGAACATGGGATACGCAGTATTTT. It specifies CAISESRSQGGGTWDTQYF.

This clonotype has just a few counts. CDR3 sequence reads: CSASPLDSGELFF. The CDR3 coding sequence is TGCAGTGCTAGCCCCTTGGACAGCGGGGAGCTGTTTTTT. The chain is built from TRBV20-1 and TRBJ2-2, with a weak D call TRBD1 (6 bases). This CDR3 region has 13 residues. V was clipped by 3 bases and J by 7 bases, with 12 bases between them. The germline CDR1 and CDR2 sequences are DFQATT and SNEGSKA (reference sequence).

This clonotype was counted a few times. The genes are TRBV7-3 and TRBJ2-5; D may be TRBD2 (7 bases). Trimming pared 5 bases from V and 2 bases from J, leaving 9 bases between. This CDR3 region has 13 residues. Germline V gene lookup returns CDR1 SGHTA and CDR2 FQGTGA. CDR3 loop: CASSAGAQETQYF. Here the CDR3 DNA reads TGTGCCAGCAGCGCGGGGGCACAAGAGACCCAGTACTTC.

In its sample, this clonotype was seen many times. This chain links TRBV3-1 with TRBJ2-3, with 12 bases that match TRBD2. The germline V gene has CDR1 LGHDT and CDR2 YNNKEL (reference sequence). This CDR3 is built from 16 residues. The J segment lost 2 bases and the V segment lost 7 bases, leaving 7 bases of the junction unmatched. CDR3: CASKGLAGAFTDTQYF. The CDR3 bases are TGTGCCAGCAAGGGACTAGCGGGCGCCTTCACAGATACGCAGTATTTT.

This clonotype has a handful of counts. This chain connects TRBV12-5 to TRBJ2-1, with a weak D call TRBD1 (6 bases). The V gene's germline CDR1 is LGHNT and CDR2 FRNRAP. The CDR3 loop spans 16 amino acids. Between the trimmed V and J ends, which lost 3 bases and 0 bases, there was a span of 12 bases. The CDR3 protein is CASGFLGAGSYNEQFF. The CDR3 nucleotides read TGTGCTAGTGGTTTCTTGGGGGCAGGCTCCTACAATGAGCAGTTCTTC.

The V call is TRBV20-1, the J call TRBJ2-7; D not certain. The CDR3 runs to 12 residues. V was trimmed by 1 base and J by 5 bases, leaving 9 bases between them. Germline lookup yields CDR1 DFQATT and CDR2 SNEGSKA (reference sequence). CDR3 protein: CSARGPVDEQYF. CDR3 nucleotides: TGCAGTGCTAGAGGCCCTGTTGACGAGCAGTACTTC.

This clonotype was observed at least ten times. This chain links TRBV18 with TRBJ1-6; possibly TRBD1 for D (5 bases). This CDR3 spans 15 amino acids. V was trimmed by 6 bases and J by 7 bases, leaving 16 bases between them. CDR1 and CDR2 (germline): KGHSH, LQKENI. The CDR3 DNA sequence: TGTGCCAGCTCTCTAAGCGTGGGGGAAAATTCACCCCTCCACTTT. Its translation is CASSLSVGENSPLHF.

This clonotype was counted a few times. The CDR3 loop reads CASSVVPGAHTGELFF. CDR3 DNA sequence: TGTGCCAGCAGCGTAGTCCCAGGGGCCCACACCGGGGAGCTGTTTTTT. The chain has TRBV9 and TRBJ2-2; tentatively, D is TRBD1 (6 bases). CDR1 is SGDLS and CDR2 is YYNGEE in the germline V gene. The CDR3 contains 16 residues. V lost 0 bases and J lost 3, with 12 bases in between.

In this sample, this clonotype turned up a few times. The chain uses TRBV27 and TRBJ1-1; possibly TRBD1 for D (6 bases). Germline-derived CDR1 and CDR2 are MNHEY and SMNVEV (reference sequence). V lost 6 bases, J lost 5 bases, and 16 bases lay in between. The CDR3 has 14 residues. The CDR3: CASRAQGRGTEAFF. As DNA, the CDR3 is TGTGCCAGCAGGGCTCAGGGGCGCGGAACTGAAGCTTTCTTT.

The CDR3 region is CASSRGTKETQYF. Here the CDR3 DNA reads TGTGCCAGCTCACGGGGGACTAAAGAGACCCAGTACTTC. This sequence joins TRBV18 and TRBJ2-5, with 7 bases lining up with TRBD2. CDR3 length equals 13 residues. The J segment lost 3 bases and the V segment lost 4 bases, leaving 2 bases of the junction unmatched. CDR1 and CDR2 from the germline V gene are KGHSH and LQKENI. The variable domain in full, with the rest retrieved from reference TRBV18 and TRBJ2-5, is NAGVMQNPRHLVRRRGQEARLRCSPMKGHSHVYWYRQLPEEGLKFMVYLQKENIIDESGMPKERFSAEFPKEGPSILRIQQVVRGDSAAYFCASSRGTKETQYFGPGTRLLVL.

This clonotype was counted a few times. The V gene is TRBV9, the J gene TRBJ2-3; possibly TRBD1 or TRBD2 for D (5 bases each). There are 15 residues in the CDR3. Germline CDR1 is SGDLS and CDR2 is YYNGEE. Trimming shortened V by 4 bases and J by 4 bases, and 16 bases separated the two germline ends. The CDR3 region is CASSRRDPGSDTQYF. CDR3 bases: TGTGCCAGCAGCCGCCGGGACCCCGGTTCAGATACGCAGTATTTT.

This clonotype appeared a few times. The CDR3 DNA reads TGTGCCAGCAGCTTGTGGGGCGGGACAGGGGTCAACAATGAGCAGTTCTTC. Translation gives CASSLWGGTGVNNEQFF. The chain employs TRBV5-6 and TRBJ2-1, with TRBD1 matching over 10 bases. The CDR3 contains 17 residues. Germline V gene lookup returns CDR1 SGHDT and CDR2 YYEEEE. J gave up 5 bases and V 1 base, and 9 bases lay outside the gene matches.

The rearrangement joins TRBV5-4 to TRBJ2-2; 12 bases are a match to TRBD2. The length of the CDR3 is 16 residues. The germline CDR1 and CDR2 sequences are SGHNT and YYREEE (reference sequence). Trimming cost V 5 bases and J 0 bases; bases outside gene matches: 2. CDR3 DNA: TGTGCCAGCAGGACTAGCGGGGGAACGAACACCGGGGAGCTGTTTTTT. Its translation is CASRTSGGTNTGELFF. The whole variable domain, remainder taken from reference TRBV5-4 and TRBJ2-2, is ETGVTQSPTHLIKTRGQQVTLRCSSQSGHNTVSWYQQALGQGPQFIFQYYREEENGRGNFPPRFSGLQFPNYSSELNVNALELDDSALYLCASRTSGGTNTGELFFGEGSRLTVL.

In its sample, this clonotype was seen once. The CDR3 loop reads CASSISTRGQPQHF. The CDR3 region has the DNA TGTGCCAGCAGTATCTCGACGCGGGGTCAGCCCCAGCATTTT. The rearrangement links TRBV12-3 or TRBV12-4 to TRBJ1-5; no clear D gene. V lost 5 bases and J lost 6, with 14 bases in between. This CDR3 is built from 14 residues.

The rearrangement uses TRBV20-1 and TRBJ1-2; no clear D. Germline CDR1 and CDR2: DFQATT and SNEGSKA (reference sequence). The CDR3 has 13 amino acids. V lost 3 bases and J 2 bases, leaving 10 bases between the germline ends. Here the CDR3 reads CSASPGVNYGYTF. For the CDR3, the DNA is TGCAGTGCTAGTCCCGGGGTAAACTATGGCTACACCTTC.

Only a few counts were recorded for this clonotype. The chain links TRBV19 to TRBJ2-3; 7 bases line up with TRBD2. The CDR3 covers 15 residues. Unmatched junction bases numbered 9, after V lost 6 bases and J lost 3 bases. Germline V gene lookup returns CDR1 LNHDA and CDR2 SQIVND (reference sequence). CDR3 amino acids: CASRLSAAGTDTQYF. The CDR3 DNA is TGTGCCAGTAGGTTGTCGGCAGCGGGGACAGATACGCAGTATTTT. The full variable domain, in which reference TRBV19 and TRBJ2-3 provide the parts outside the CDR3, is DGGITQSPKYLFRKEGQNVTLSCEQNLNHDAMYWYRQDPGQGLRLIYYSQIVNDFQKGDIAEGYSVSREKKESFPLTVTSAQKNPTAFYLCASRLSAAGTDTQYFGPGTRLTVL.

There are a few counts of this clonotype. This sequence joins TRBV5-4 and TRBJ2-6, with 7 bases identical to TRBD1. In germline, CDR1 is SGHNT, CDR2 YYREEE (reference sequence). CDR3 length: 13 amino acids. The trim removed 0 bases at V and 14 bases at J, leaving 5 bases unmatched. The CDR3 nucleotides are TGTGCCAGCAGCTTGGAGACAGGGAGTCTCCTGACTTTC. It is translated as CASSLETGSLLTF. Drawing the rest from reference TRBV5-4 and TRBJ2-6, the complete variable domain is ETGVTQSPTHLIKTRGQQVTLRCSSQSGHNTVSWYQQALGQGPQFIFQYYREEENGRGNFPPRFSGLQFPNYSSELNVNALELDDSALYLCASSLETGSLLTFGAGSRLTVL.

The rearrangement joins TRBV20-1 to TRBJ1-2; no clear D. The CDR3 contains 14 residues. V lost 6 bases, J lost 4 bases, and 18 bases lay in between. The germline V gene has CDR1 DFQATT and CDR2 SNEGSKA (reference sequence). The CDR3 spells CSASQAAESYGYTF. In nucleotides, the CDR3 is TGCAGTGCCTCACAAGCCGCTGAATCCTATGGCTACACCTTC.

A few counts support this clonotype. The chain links TRBV5-6 to TRBJ2-2; TRBD1 agrees at 9 bases. The CDR3 consists of 16 residues. The junction had 9 bases not matched to a gene; V was cut back by 4 bases and J by 5 bases. The V gene's germline CDR1 is SGHDT and CDR2 YYEEEE. This CDR3 is CASSRAGQGTTGELFF. In nucleotides, the CDR3 is TGTGCCAGCAGCCGAGCGGGACAGGGTACGACCGGGGAGCTGTTTTTT.

This clonotype has at least ten counts. The V and J genes are TRBV12-3 or TRBV12-4 and TRBJ2-7; TRBD1 might be the D (6 bases). This CDR3 contains 13 residues. Here the CDR3 DNA reads TGTGCCAGCACCCAAGGGTCTAGTAGGAACGGACAGGTC. Translation: CASTQGSSRNGQV.

In this sample, this clonotype turned up a few times. V usage is TRBV4-3 and J usage is TRBJ2-5; D is unclear. Trimming removed 0 bases at V and 3 bases at J, with 8 bases between. The CDR3 spans 14 residues. Per germline, CDR1 LGHNA and CDR2 YSLEER. Here the CDR3 reads CASSQDTRKETQYF. The DNA for the CDR3 is TGCGCCAGCAGCCAAGATACCAGAAAAGAGACCCAGTACTTC.

This clonotype was found many times. The chain links TRBV5-1 to TRBJ1-5; weak D call: TRBD1 (5 bases). Germline loops: CDR1 SGHRS, CDR2 YFSETQ. This CDR3 is built from 15 residues. With 0 bases removed from V and 6 bases from J, the gap between germline ends came to 13 bases. The CDR3 coding sequence is TGCGCCAGCAGCTTGGGGGACTCGGAGTCTCAGCCCCAGCATTTT. The encoded protein is CASSLGDSESQPQHF.

The chain carries TRBV6-2 or TRBV6-3 and TRBJ2-3; D call uncertain. CDR3 size: 12 residues. Per germline, CDR1 MNHEY and CDR2 SVGEGT. Trimming left V 6 bases short and J 2 bases short, with 6 bases between. The CDR3 sequence is CASRTLTDTQYF. The DNA for the CDR3 is TGTGCCAGCAGAACCCTCACAGATACGCAGTATTTT.

This clonotype was detected only a few times. The V gene is TRBV6-5, the J gene TRBJ1-6; possible D gene TRBD1, 6 bases. The CDR3 runs 14 residues. V dropped 4 bases and J dropped 7 bases, with 11 bases sitting between them. CDR1 is MNHEY and CDR2 is SVGAGI in the germline V gene. The CDR3 sequence is CASSSGHLNSPLHF. The CDR3 nucleotides read TGTGCCAGCAGTTCGGGACACCTCAATTCACCCCTCCACTTT.

This clonotype has only a few counts. The V call is TRBV28, the J call TRBJ1-5, with D perhaps TRBD1 (5 bases). Trimming removed 8 bases from V and 2 bases from J, with 7 bases in between. The CDR3 is 12 amino acids. Germline CDR1 MDHEN, CDR2 SYDVKM. Written as DNA, the CDR3 is TGTGCCAGCCTAGGGGGCAATCAGCCCCAGCATTTT. Its translation is CASLGGNQPQHF.

The chain combines TRBV6-2 or TRBV6-3 with TRBJ1-5; D not resolved. CDR1 and CDR2 from the germline V gene are MNHEY and SVGEGT. Trimming removed 2 bases from V and 7 bases from J, with 12 bases in between. The CDR3 extends over 14 amino acids. CDR3 bases: TGTGCCAGCAGTTACGTCGCGGGGAGGCAGCCCCAGCATTTT. This codes for CASSYVAGRQPQHF.

The rearrangement joins TRBV20-1 to TRBJ2-3; TRBD1 matches 9 bases. Germline V gives CDR1 DFQATT, CDR2 SNEGSKA (reference sequence). There are 17 residues in the CDR3. V dropped 1 base and J dropped 2; count of bases not matched to a gene: 10. The CDR3 nucleotides read TGCAGTGCTAGAGGCGTTGGGACAGGGACCCTCACAGATACGCAGTATTTT. It encodes CSARGVGTGTLTDTQYF.

This clonotype turned up a few times. The genes are TRBV6-5 and TRBJ2-2; 10 bases are shared with TRBD1. Germline V gives CDR1 MNHEY, CDR2 SVGAGI. The CDR3 consists of 15 residues. J gave up 7 bases and V 4 bases, and 6 bases lay outside the gene matches. The CDR3 is CASSSPGQGSGELFF. The CDR3 DNA reads TGTGCCAGCAGTTCACCGGGACAGGGGAGCGGGGAGCTGTTTTTT.